One sample yielded the 31 T cell receptor beta chains listed below, sequenced in a study. One entry per CDR3 protein results from TCRdb running MiXCR on the RT-PCR reads. The sample gives about 680,000 distinct CDR3 sequences, approximately 15% of which show up once; 3.6% is in the top ten. The sequenced sample consisted of memory CD4+ T cells from blood. These TCRs come from a female donor in good health, serving as a healthy control.

The sample holds a few counts of this clonotype. CDR3 nucleotides: TGTGCCAGCAGTTACTCGATGCAGGGAAACACCATATATTTT. It specifies CASSYSMQGNTIYF. The chain couples TRBV6-5 to TRBJ1-3, with D hard to call. CDR1 and CDR2 from the germline V gene are MNHEY and SVGAGI. V was trimmed by 0 bases and J by 4 bases, leaving 7 bases between them. The CDR3 spans 14 residues.

The rearrangement joins TRBV6-1 to TRBJ2-3; D not certain. Germline V gives CDR1 MNHNS, CDR2 SASEGT. The CDR3 consists of 12 residues. The V and J ends lost 8 bases and 6 bases respectively, with 12 bases between them. CDR3 amino acids: CASATSPDTQYF. The DNA of the CDR3 is TGTGCCAGCGCTACTTCGCCCGATACGCAGTATTTT.

This clonotype appeared a few times. The junction differs from germline at one of its ends, possibly a read error. The chain links TRBV4-2 to TRBJ2-3; 10 bases match TRBD1. Germline V gene sequence: CDR1 LGHNA, CDR2 YNFKEQ. The CDR3 sequence is 13 residues long. The CDR3 nucleotides are TGTGCCAGCAGCCAAGATAGGGGACAGGGGCCCCATTTT. It specifies CASSQDRGQGPHF.

This clonotype was picked up a small number of times. The genes are TRBV5-1 and TRBJ2-3, with 12 bases fitting TRBD2. The CDR3 is 16 amino acids. CDR1 SGHRS and CDR2 YFSETQ come from the germline V gene. Germline trimming cut 0 bases from V and 6 bases from J; bases unmatched to any gene: 5. The CDR3 spells CASSLGTSGKSDTQYF. The DNA for the CDR3 is TGCGCCAGCAGCTTGGGGACTAGCGGGAAATCGGATACGCAGTATTTT. Using reference TRBV5-1 and TRBJ2-3 for the parts outside the CDR3, the full variable domain is KAGVTQTPRYLIKTRGQQVTLSCSPISGHRSVSWYQQTPGQGLQFLFEYFSETQRNKGNFPGRFSGRQFSNSRSEMNVSTLELGDSALYLCASSLGTSGKSDTQYFGPGTRLTVL.

This clonotype was counted between two and nine times. The genes are TRBV18 and TRBJ1-1; possibly TRBD1 for D (5 bases). This CDR3 spans 15 amino acids. V was shortened by 1 base and J by 1 base, with 10 bases between the two germline ends. Per the germline V gene, CDR1 is KGHSH and CDR2 is LQKENI. The CDR3 is CASSPRRGWNTEAFF. CDR3 in DNA: TGTGCCAGCTCACCACGGAGGGGTTGGAACACTGAAGCTTTCTTT.

This clonotype was seen more than once but under ten times. The chain couples TRBV20-1 to TRBJ1-1, with 9 bases aligning to TRBD1. Trimming cost V 6 bases and J 8 bases; bases outside gene matches: 7. Germline CDR1 and CDR2: DFQATT and SNEGSKA (reference sequence). The CDR3 is 12 residues long. CDR3 sequence reads: CSAAGTGKEAFF. The DNA of the CDR3 is TGCAGTGCCGCCGGGACAGGGAAGGAAGCTTTCTTT.

There are a few counts of this clonotype. V is TRBV20-1 and J is TRBJ2-1; TRBD2 agrees at 12 bases. CDR3 length: 15 amino acids. Germline V gives CDR1 DFQATT, CDR2 SNEGSKA (reference sequence). The V segment lost 6 bases and the J segment 6 bases; nucleotides outside the gene matches: 9. CDR3 sequence reads: CSASPLGLAGNEQFF. In nucleotides, the CDR3 is TGCAGTGCCTCCCCCTTGGGACTAGCGGGCAATGAGCAGTTCTTC.

The chain is built from TRBV7-9 and TRBJ1-2; TRBD1 aligns across 8 bases. The CDR3 extends over 14 amino acids. Germline trimming cut 5 bases from V and 8 bases from J; bases unmatched to any gene: 10. CDR1 and CDR2 from the germline V gene are SEHNR and FQNEAQ (reference sequence). The CDR3 protein is CASSPLSGGWGYTF. In nucleotides, the CDR3 is TGTGCCAGCAGCCCCCTCTCAGGGGGCTGGGGCTACACCTTC.

The chain combines TRBV27 with TRBJ1-2, with 7 bases matching TRBD1. V shed 4 bases, J shed 0 bases, and the junction held 5 bases outside the gene matches. The germline gives CDR1 MNHEY, CDR2 SMNVEV (reference sequence). The CDR3 consists of 15 residues. CDR3 in amino acids: CASSYTQGANYGYTF. The CDR3 DNA sequence: TGTGCCAGCAGTTACACCCAGGGGGCTAACTATGGCTACACCTTC.

The V gene is TRBV20-1, the J gene TRBJ1-2, with D perhaps TRBD1 (6 bases). CDR1 and CDR2 from the germline V gene are DFQATT and SNEGSKA (reference sequence). The CDR3 sequence is 13 residues long. CDR3 in amino acids: CSTTRGGAQGYTF. CDR3 sequence (DNA): TGCAGCACAACACGTGGGGGGGCACAAGGCTACACCTTC.

This clonotype came up once. A single base separates this from a much larger clone, so it may be a read error. The chain combines TRBV24-1 with TRBJ1-2; 8 bases align to TRBD1. This CDR3 is 16 amino acids long. The germline CDR1 and CDR2 sequences are KGHDR and SFDVKD. Unmatched junction bases numbered 16, after V lost 6 bases and J lost 8 bases. CDR3 residues: CATSNGGAGGVWGYTF. The CDR3 coding sequence is TGTGCCACCAGTAATGGTGGGGCAGGGGGCGTTTGGGGCTACACCTTC.

The chain couples TRBV20-1 to TRBJ1-1, with TRBD1 identical over 7 bases. Germline CDR1 DFQATT, CDR2 SNEGSKA (reference sequence). The junction had 9 bases not matched to a gene; V was cut back by 6 bases and J by 2 bases. The CDR3 extends over 14 amino acids. As DNA, the CDR3 is TGCAGTGCCCCGACAGGGACGGGAAACACTGAAGCTTTCTTT. This encodes CSAPTGTGNTEAFF.

V and J are TRBV4-3 and TRBJ2-4, with 7 bases that match TRBD1. Germline V gene lookup returns CDR1 LGHNA and CDR2 YSLEER. The CDR3 has 14 residues. Trimming cost V 2 bases and J 9 bases; bases outside gene matches: 7. The CDR3 bases are TGCGCCAGCAGCCAATATGACAGGGCCTCCATTCAGTACTTC. Translating gives CASSQYDRASIQYF.

This clonotype was counted a few times. The rearrangement links TRBV11-2 to TRBJ2-2; D is ambiguous. Per germline, CDR1 SGHAT and CDR2 FQNNGV. The CDR3 extends over 14 amino acids. V was pared by 5 bases and J by 3 bases, with 10 bases between. The CDR3 DNA reads as TGTGCCAGCAGCGCGATATTACACACCGGGGAGCTGTTTTTT. Amino acids: CASSAILHTGELFF.

This clonotype has a handful of counts. The chain recombines TRBV5-1 with TRBJ2-1, with D perhaps matching TRBD2 (6 bases). The V end was cut by 4 bases, the J end by 0 bases, with 14 bases between. Germline V gene data show CDR1 as SGHRS and CDR2 as YFSETQ. The CDR3 loop spans 16 amino acids. The chain's CDR3 is CASSPPDGSSYNEQFF. The CDR3 nucleotides are TGCGCCAGCAGCCCACCCGACGGGAGCTCCTACAATGAGCAGTTCTTC.

V gene TRBV4-1 combines with J gene TRBJ2-7; 9 nucleotides match TRBD1. CDR1 is MGHRA and CDR2 is YSYEKL in the germline V gene. V shed 2 bases and J 2 bases; nucleotides not matched to a gene: 7. The CDR3 loop spans 16 amino acids. The CDR3 spells CASSQFTGGVTYEQYF. CDR3 nucleotides: TGCGCCAGCAGCCAATTTACAGGGGGCGTCACCTACGAGCAGTACTTC.

In its sample, this clonotype was seen a few times. The chain combines TRBV7-6 with TRBJ2-7; possibly TRBD2 for D (5 bases). Germline V gives CDR1 SGHVS, CDR2 FNYEAQ. This CDR3 contains 13 residues. V lost 5 bases and J 7 bases, leaving 15 bases between the germline ends. Here the CDR3 reads CASSHGRGGEQYF. The CDR3, as DNA: TGTGCCAGCAGCCACGGACGGGGTGGGGAGCAGTACTTC.

This clonotype has only a few counts. This sequence joins TRBV28 and TRBJ2-1, with D perhaps assigned TRBD1 or TRBD2 (5 bases each). This CDR3 region has 14 residues. Germline-derived CDR1 and CDR2 are MDHEN and SYDVKM. Deletions cut 4 bases from V and 6 bases from J, with 13 bases between. For the CDR3, the DNA is TGTGCCAGCAGTTCTCCGATTGGGGGCAATGAGCAGTTCTTC. Translation gives CASSSPIGGNEQFF. Together with reference TRBV28 and TRBJ2-1, the CDR3 gives the full variable domain: DVKVTQSSRYLVKRTGEKVFLECVQDMDHENMFWYRQDPGLGLRLIYFSYDVKMKEKGDIPEGYSVSREKKERFSLILESASTNQTSMYLCASSSPIGGNEQFFGPGTRLTVL.

The gene calls are TRBV14 and TRBJ2-2, with TRBD2 matching over 7 bases. The CDR3 loop spans 16 amino acids. V dropped 3 bases and J dropped 0; count of bases not matched to a gene: 4. The germline V gene has CDR1 SGHDN and CDR2 FVKESK. CDR3: CASSHEAGANTGELFF. The CDR3 coding sequence is TGTGCCAGCAGCCACGAGGCGGGAGCGAACACCGGGGAGCTGTTTTTT.

This chain links TRBV3-1 with TRBJ1-5; perhaps TRBD1 as D (5 bases). The CDR3 is made up of 17 amino acids. Germline CDR1 is LGHDT and CDR2 is YNNKEL (reference sequence). V gave up 3 bases and J gave up 2 bases, with 17 bases separating them. The CDR3 region has the DNA TGTGCCAGCAGCCAGACCACAGGCGCCGGGGGCAATCAGCCCCAGCATTTT. Its translation is CASSQTTGAGGNQPQHF.

This clonotype turned up a few times. The V gene is TRBV11-2, the J gene TRBJ2-3, with 8 bases identical to TRBD1. V lost 5 bases and J lost 4; bases outside the gene matches: 8. CDR1 is SGHAT, CDR2 FQNNGV, per germline. The CDR3 contains 15 residues. Written as DNA, the CDR3 is TGTGCCAGCAGCCGTCAGGGGGCGGAATCAGATACGCAGTATTTT. The encoded protein is CASSRQGAESDTQYF.

This clonotype came up a few times. The chain is built from TRBV18 and TRBJ1-5; no clear D. The CDR3 runs to 13 residues. Germline V gene data show CDR1 as KGHSH and CDR2 as LQKENI. V was trimmed by 6 bases and J by 9 bases, leaving 15 bases between them. The CDR3 nucleotides read TGTGCCAGCTCCCCCTCTGACACCCGGCCCCAGCATTTT. This gives the protein CASSPSDTRPQHF.

Turning to this clonotype: This may come from a read error, since a much larger clone is one base off. CDR3 protein: CASSYLAGVITRELFF. Written as DNA, the CDR3 is TGTGCCAGCAGTTATCTAGCGGGAGTCATCACCAGGGAGCTGTTTTTT. The genes are TRBV6-2 or TRBV6-3 and TRBJ2-2; 10 bases agree with TRBD2. The CDR3 is 16 residues long. CDR1 MNHEY and CDR2 SVGEGT come from the germline V gene.

This chain connects TRBV7-8 to TRBJ1-4, with TRBD1 as a possible D gene (5 bases). The CDR3 covers 16 residues. V lost 0 bases, J lost 0 bases, and 8 bases lay in between. Per the germline V gene, CDR1 is SGHVS and CDR2 is FQNEAQ. CDR3: CASSLASTATNEKLFF. The CDR3 DNA reads TGTGCCAGCAGCTTAGCATCGACAGCAACTAATGAAAAACTGTTTTTT.

There are many counts of this clonotype. CDR3 sequence reads: CASSLPLAEYNEQFF. The CDR3 DNA sequence: TGTGCCAGCAGCCTGCCACTAGCGGAATACAATGAGCAGTTCTTC. The chain is built from TRBV5-4 and TRBJ2-1; the match to TRBD2 covers 8 bases. V shed 4 bases, J shed 4 bases, and the junction held 7 bases outside the gene matches. This CDR3 is built from 15 residues. The germline CDR1 and CDR2 sequences are SGHNT and YYREEE (reference sequence).

This chain joins TRBV11-1 and TRBJ2-7; D unresolved. The CDR3 spans 14 residues. Deletions cut 5 bases from V and 2 bases from J, with 13 bases between. CDR1 is SGHAT and CDR2 is FQDESV in the germline V gene (reference sequence). The CDR3 DNA reads as TGTGCCAGCAGCCCCACGACGGACCCCTACGAGCAGTACTTC. It is translated as CASSPTTDPYEQYF.

This clonotype was observed a few times. CDR3 in DNA: TGTGCCACAGATTCCGGGACAGGGGACACCGGGGAGCTGTTTTTT. Amino acids: CATDSGTGDTGELFF. The rearrangement joins TRBV24-1 to TRBJ2-2; 10 bases fit TRBD1. Trimming took 10 bases from V and 3 from J; bases not matched to a gene: 7. The CDR3 has 15 amino acids. Germline-derived CDR1 and CDR2 are KGHDR and SFDVKD.

This sequence joins TRBV28 and TRBJ2-5; tentatively, D is TRBD2 (6 bases). Between the trimmed V and J ends, which lost 8 bases and 4 bases, there was a span of 14 bases. In germline, CDR1 is MDHEN, CDR2 SYDVKM. The CDR3 has 13 residues. The chain's CDR3 is CASLYAGRETQYF. CDR3 sequence (DNA): TGTGCCAGCTTGTACGCGGGGAGAGAGACCCAGTACTTC.

The V and J genes are TRBV6-1 and TRBJ1-4; tentatively, D is TRBD1 (5 bases). Trimming removed 10 bases at V and 3 bases at J, with 12 bases between. CDR1 is MNHNS, CDR2 SASEGT, per germline. The CDR3 has 13 amino acids. CDR3 residues: CATFQGANEKLFF. The CDR3 DNA follows: TGTGCCACCTTCCAGGGAGCTAATGAAAAACTGTTTTTT.

Many counts were recorded for this clonotype. V is TRBV5-1 and J is TRBJ2-1, with TRBD2 as a possible D gene (5 bases). The CDR3 spans 14 residues. Germline CDR1 SGHRS, CDR2 YFSETQ. The V gene lost 0 bases and the J gene lost 6 bases, with 10 bases spanning the gap. The CDR3, as DNA: TGCGCCAGCAGCTTGGGTCCGGGATCCAATGAGCAGTTCTTC. Translation: CASSLGPGSNEQFF.

The chain carries TRBV4-3 and TRBJ2-3; D may be TRBD1 or TRBD2 (6 bases each). The CDR3 is made up of 16 amino acids. Germline CDR1 LGHNA, CDR2 YSLEER. Deletions cut 4 bases from V and 5 bases from J, with 19 bases between. The CDR3 is CASSRIESGGGDTQYF. Written as DNA, the CDR3 is TGCGCCAGCAGCCGGATCGAGAGCGGAGGGGGAGATACGCAGTATTTT.